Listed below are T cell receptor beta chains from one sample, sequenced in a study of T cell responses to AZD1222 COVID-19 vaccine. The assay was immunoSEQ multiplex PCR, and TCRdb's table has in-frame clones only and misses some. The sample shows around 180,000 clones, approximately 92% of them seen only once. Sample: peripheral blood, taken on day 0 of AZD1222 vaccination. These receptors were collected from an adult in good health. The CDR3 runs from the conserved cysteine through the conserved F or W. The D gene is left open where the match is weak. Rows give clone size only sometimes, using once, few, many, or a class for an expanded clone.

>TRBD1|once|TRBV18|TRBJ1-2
CASSPGTGPNYGYTF
TGTGCCAGCTCACCCGGGACAGGGCCTAACTATGGCTACACCTTC
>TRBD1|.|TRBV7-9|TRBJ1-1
CASSPRQGKSWTEAFF
TGTGCCAGCAGCCCTAGACAGGGTAAGAGTTGGACTGAAGCTTTCTTT
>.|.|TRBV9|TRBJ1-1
CASSVAQHHEAFF
TGTGCCAGCAGCGTAGCTCAACACCATGAAGCTTTCTTT
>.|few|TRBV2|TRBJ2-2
CASSVAGELFF
TGTGCCAGCAGTGTAGCCGGGGAGCTGTTTTTT
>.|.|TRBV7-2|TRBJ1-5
CASSPRGNSNQPQHF
TGTGCCAGCAGCCCGCGAGGGAACAGCAATCAGCCCCAGCATTTT
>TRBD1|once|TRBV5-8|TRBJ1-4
CASSHGQAATNEKLFF
TGTGCCAGCAGCCACGGACAGGCGGCAACTAATGAAAAACTGTTTTTT
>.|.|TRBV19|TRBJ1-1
CASTKRGSMNTEAFF
TGTGCCAGTACTAAAAGGGGCAGCATGAACACTGAAGCTTTCTTT
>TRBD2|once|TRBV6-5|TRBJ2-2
CASSLAGGMNTGELFF
TGTGCCAGCAGTTTAGCGGGAGGGATGAACACCGGGGAGCTGTTTTTT
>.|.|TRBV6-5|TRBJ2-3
CASSYRGRPGTDTQYF
TGTGCCAGCAGTTATCGGGGGAGGCCAGGCACAGATACGCAGTATTTT
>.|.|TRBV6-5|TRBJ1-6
CASSLGNNTPLHF
TGTGCCAGCAGTTTAGGTAACAATACACCCCTCCACTTT
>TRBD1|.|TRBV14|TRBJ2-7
CASSRGGANSYEQYF
TGTGCCAGCAGCCGAGGGGGCGCCAACTCCTACGAGCAGTACTTC
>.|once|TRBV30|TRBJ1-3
CAWSTGGNTIYF
TGTGCCTGGAGTACTGGAGGAAACACCATATATTTT
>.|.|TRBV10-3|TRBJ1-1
CAISDPTRQGDRAFF
TGTGCCATCAGTGATCCCACCCGACAAGGAGATCGGGCTTTCTTT
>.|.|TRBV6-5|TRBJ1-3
CAYTDGYSGNTIYF
TGTGCCTACACGGACGGCTACTCTGGAAACACCATATATTTT
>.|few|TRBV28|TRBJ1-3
CASIWEAGNTIYF
TGTGCCAGCATTTGGGAGGCTGGAAACACCATATATTTT
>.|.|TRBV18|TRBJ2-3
CASSPVATDTQYF
TGTGCCAGCTCACCAGTGGCCACAGATACGCAGTATTTT
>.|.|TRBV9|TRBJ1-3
CASSVGEGVGNTIYF
TGTGCCAGCAGCGTAGGTGAGGGGGTCGGAAACACCATATATTTT
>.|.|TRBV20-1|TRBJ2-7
CSAADFGEQYF
TGCAGTGCTGCGGACTTTGGGGAGCAGTACTTC
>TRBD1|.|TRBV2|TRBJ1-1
CASSIRGTALWNTEAFF
TGTGCCAGCAGTATACGGGGGACAGCCCTTTGGAACACTGAAGCTTTCTTT
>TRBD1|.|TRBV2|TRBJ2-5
CASRARDRARTQYF
TGTGCCAGCAGAGCCCGTGACAGGGCAAGGACCCAGTACTTC
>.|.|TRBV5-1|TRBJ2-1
CASSPRAGTYNEQFF
TGCGCCAGCAGCCCGAGGGCGGGCACCTACAATGAGCAGTTCTTC
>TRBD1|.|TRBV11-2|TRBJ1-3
CASSARDSGVRGTIYF
TGTGCCAGCAGCGCCAGGGACAGTGGCGTTCGCGGCACCATATATTTT
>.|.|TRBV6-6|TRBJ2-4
CASSYTGSLGNIQYF
TGTGCCAGCAGTTACACGGGGTCACTCGGGAACATTCAGTACTTC
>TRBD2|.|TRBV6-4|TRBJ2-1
CASSVLAGGPNEQFF
TGTGCCAGCAGTGTCCTAGCGGGGGGGCCCAATGAGCAGTTCTTC
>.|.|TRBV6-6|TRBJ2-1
CASSYSNNEQFF
TGTGCCAGCAGTTACTCGAACAATGAGCAGTTCTTC
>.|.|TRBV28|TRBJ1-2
CASSLGVQRGYTF
TGTGCCAGCAGTTTAGGCGTCCAGCGGGGCTACACCTTC
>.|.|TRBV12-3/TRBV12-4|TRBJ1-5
CASSEQLNQPQHF
TGTGCCAGCAGCGAACAGCTTAATCAGCCCCAGCATTTT
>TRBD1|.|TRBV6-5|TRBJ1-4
CASSYSGTGNEKLFF
TGTGCCAGCAGTTACTCGGGGACAGGCAATGAAAAACTGTTTTTT
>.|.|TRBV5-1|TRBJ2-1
CASSLSPSSGYNEQFF
TGCGCCAGCAGCTTGTCGCCCAGTAGCGGCTACAATGAGCAGTTCTTC
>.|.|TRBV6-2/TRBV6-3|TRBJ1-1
CASSPRGFRSSTEAFF
TGTGCCAGCAGCCCCCGGGGATTTCGATCCTCCACTGAAGCTTTCTTT
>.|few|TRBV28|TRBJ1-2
CASSPAGPNYGYTF
TGTGCCAGCAGTCCCGCGGGCCCCAACTATGGCTACACCTTC
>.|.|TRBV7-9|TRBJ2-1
CASSPPETLLNEQFF
TGTGCCAGCAGCCCCCCGGAGACGCTGCTGAATGAGCAGTTCTTC
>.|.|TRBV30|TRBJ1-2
CAWEGGYGYTF
TGTGCCTGGGAGGGAGGATATGGCTACACCTTC
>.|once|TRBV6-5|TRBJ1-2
CATGVGSWDYGYTF
TGTGCCACGGGGGTGGGGTCCTGGGACTATGGCTACACCTTC
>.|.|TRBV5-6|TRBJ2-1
CASSEKRLMDNEQFF
TGTGCCAGCAGCGAAAAACGGCTGATGGACAATGAGCAGTTCTTC
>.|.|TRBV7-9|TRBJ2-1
CASSLKNEQFF
TGTGCCAGCAGCTTAAAGAACGAGCAGTTCTTC
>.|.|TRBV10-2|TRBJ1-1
CASSEFFGTGNTEAFF
TGCGCCAGCAGTGAGTTTTTCGGGACGGGGAACACTGAAGCTTTCTTT
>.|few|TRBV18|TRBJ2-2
CASSLGMANTGELFF
TGTGCCAGCTCACTGGGAATGGCGAACACCGGGGAGCTGTTTTTT
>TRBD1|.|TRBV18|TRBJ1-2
CASSLGTGVIGYGYTF
TGTGCCAGCTCTCTCGGGACAGGGGTAATTGGCTATGGCTACACCTTC
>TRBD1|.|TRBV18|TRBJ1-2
CASSPPTGDVGYTF
TGTGCCAGCTCACCGCCGACAGGGGATGTAGGCTACACCTTC
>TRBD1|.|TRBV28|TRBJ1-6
CASSFGTGDSPLHF
TGTGCCAGCAGTTTTGGGACAGGGGACTCACCCCTCCACTTT
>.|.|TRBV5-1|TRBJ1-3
CASSLASSGNTIYF
TGCGCCAGCAGCTTGGCCAGCTCTGGAAACACCATATATTTT
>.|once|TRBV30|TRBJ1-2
CAWSQDGYGYTF
TGTGCCTGGAGCCAAGACGGTTATGGCTACACCTTC
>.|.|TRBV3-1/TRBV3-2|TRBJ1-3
CASSPPPGNTIYF
TGTGCCAGCAGCCCTCCCCCCGGAAACACCATATATTTT
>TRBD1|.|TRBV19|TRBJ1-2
CASSPLDRGKGNTF
TGTGCCAGTAGTCCCTTGGACAGGGGGAAGGGGAACACCTTC